One T cell receptor beta chain is described in this entry. What it recognizes is unknown. A single record per CDR3 protein comes from TCRdb applying MiXCR to the 5' RACE reads. Altogether around 180,000 distinct CDR3 sequences are present, over 15% being singletons, with the ten largest covering around 4.1%. The data stem from a study of CD8 T cells in ankylosing spondylitis. Findings and caveats of the study: Seemingly characteristic of ankylosing spondylitis blood was a TCR beta motif consisting of eight highly homologous variants.

Germline V gene lookup returns CDR1 SQVTM and CDR2 ANQGSEA. V was shortened by 8 bases and J by 2 bases, with 14 bases between the two germline ends. This CDR3 comprises 13 residues. J is TRBJ2-3 and V is TRBV29-1; possible D gene TRBD2, 6 bases. Sequenced sample: blood, either unsorted or a sorted T cell fraction (not recorded which). The receptor comes from a male donor under 30 with ankylosing spondylitis or in good health (not recorded which). This chain's CDR3 is CSPRRVLTDTQYF. DNA for the CDR3: TGCAGCCCTAGGAGGGTACTCACAGATACGCAGTATTTT.